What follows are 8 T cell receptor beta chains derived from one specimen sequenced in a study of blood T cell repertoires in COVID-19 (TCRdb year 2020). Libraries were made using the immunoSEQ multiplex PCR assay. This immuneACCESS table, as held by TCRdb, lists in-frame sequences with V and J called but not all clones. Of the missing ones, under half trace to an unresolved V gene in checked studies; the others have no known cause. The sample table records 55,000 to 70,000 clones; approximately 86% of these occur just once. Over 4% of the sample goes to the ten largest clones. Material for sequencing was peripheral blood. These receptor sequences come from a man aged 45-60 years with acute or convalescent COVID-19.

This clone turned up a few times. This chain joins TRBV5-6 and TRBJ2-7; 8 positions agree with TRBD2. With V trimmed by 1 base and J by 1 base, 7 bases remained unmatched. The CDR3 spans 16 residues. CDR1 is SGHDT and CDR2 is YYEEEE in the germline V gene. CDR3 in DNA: TGTGCCAGCAGCTTGTTGTCTAGCGGGCGTTCCTACGAGCAGTACTTC. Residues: CASSLLSSGRSYEQYF.

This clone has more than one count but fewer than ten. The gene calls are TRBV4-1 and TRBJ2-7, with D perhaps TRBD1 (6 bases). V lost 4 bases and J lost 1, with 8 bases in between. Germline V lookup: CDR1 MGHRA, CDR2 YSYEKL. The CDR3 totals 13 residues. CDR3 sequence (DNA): TGCGCCAGCAGCCGCACAGGGTCCTACGAGCAGTACTTC. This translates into CASSRTGSYEQYF.

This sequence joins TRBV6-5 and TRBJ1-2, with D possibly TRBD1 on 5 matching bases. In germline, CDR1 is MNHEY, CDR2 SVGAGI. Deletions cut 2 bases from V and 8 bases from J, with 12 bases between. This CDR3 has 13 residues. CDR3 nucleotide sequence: TGTGCCAGCAGTTACGCCCAGGGTGCCGGCTACACCTTC. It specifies CASSYAQGAGYTF.

CDR3 in DNA: TGCGCCAGCAGCTTGGTGGCACCAACCTCTGGGGCCAACGTCCTGACTTTC. Its protein is CASSLVAPTSGANVLTF. The chain uses TRBV5-1 and TRBJ2-6; D is ambiguous. The CDR3 spans 17 residues. With 0 bases removed from V and 0 bases from J, the gap between germline ends came to 10 bases. Germline CDR1 reads SGHRS; CDR2 reads YFSETQ.

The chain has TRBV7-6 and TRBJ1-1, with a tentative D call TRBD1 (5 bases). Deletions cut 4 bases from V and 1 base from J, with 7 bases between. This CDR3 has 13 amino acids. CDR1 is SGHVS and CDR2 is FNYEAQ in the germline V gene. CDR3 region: CASSYDRNTEAFF. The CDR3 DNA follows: TGTGCCAGCAGCTACGACAGGAACACTGAAGCTTTCTTT.

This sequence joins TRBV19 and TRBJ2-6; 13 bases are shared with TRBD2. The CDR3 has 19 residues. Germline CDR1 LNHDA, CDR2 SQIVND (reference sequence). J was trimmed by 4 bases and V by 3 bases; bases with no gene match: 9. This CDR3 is CASSIRGLAGEDGANVLTF. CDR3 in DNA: TGTGCCAGTAGTATCCGAGGACTAGCGGGAGAAGACGGGGCCAACGTCCTGACTTTC.

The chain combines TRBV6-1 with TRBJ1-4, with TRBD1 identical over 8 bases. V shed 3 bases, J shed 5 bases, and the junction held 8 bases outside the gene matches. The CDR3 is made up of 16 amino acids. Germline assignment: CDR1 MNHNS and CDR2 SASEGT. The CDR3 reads CASSDPYRGVNEKLFF. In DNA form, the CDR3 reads TGTGCCAGCAGTGATCCTTACAGGGGGGTGAATGAAAAACTGTTTTTT.

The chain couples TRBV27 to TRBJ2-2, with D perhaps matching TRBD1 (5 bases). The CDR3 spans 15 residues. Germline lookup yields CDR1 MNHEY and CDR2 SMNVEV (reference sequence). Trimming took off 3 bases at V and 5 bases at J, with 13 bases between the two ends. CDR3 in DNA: TGTGCCAGCAGTTTCGGTCAGGGCGGTACCGGGGAGCTGTTTTTT. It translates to CASSFGQGGTGELFF.